These 18 T cell receptor beta chains were sequenced from one sample in a study of beta chain features in type 1 diabetes. Of the isolated RNA, all was reverse transcribed, and so the sequenced material was expressed TCRB transcripts. Sequenced by immunoSEQ multiplex PCR; TCRdb stores in-frame clones only, minus some. The sample holds under 400,000 clones, about 20% seen once. Sequencing was carried out using naive CD4+ T cells from blood. The receptors come from a woman aged 18-29 years in good health.

The rearrangement uses TRBV5-1 and TRBJ2-5, with D possibly TRBD1 on 6 matching bases. From germline, CDR1 is SGHRS and CDR2 YFSETQ. V was trimmed by 4 bases and J by 2 bases, leaving 15 bases between them. The CDR3 has 15 residues. CDR3 sequence (DNA): TGCGCCAGCAGCACGTCCCGACAGGTACAAGAGACCCAGTACTTC. Amino acid sequence: CASSTSRQVQETQYF.

The genes are TRBV5-1 and TRBJ2-1, with D perhaps matching TRBD2 (5 bases). Trimming pared 7 bases from V and 10 bases from J, leaving 12 bases between. The CDR3 is 11 amino acids. CDR1 and CDR2 from the germline V gene are SGHRS and YFSETQ. The CDR3 DNA sequence: TGCGCCAGCGGGAGCGTTGGCGAGCAGTTCTTC. It yields the protein CASGSVGEQFF.

This clone turned up a few times. This chain joins TRBV4-1 and TRBJ2-7, with 8 nucleotides matching TRBD2. The CDR3 covers 14 residues. The germline gives CDR1 MGHRA, CDR2 YSYEKL. V was clipped by 4 bases and J by 4 bases; unmatched bases: 6. CDR3 sequence (DNA): TGCGCCAGCAGCCCGGGGGCTAGCGGGTACGAGCAGTACTTC. Translated, it gives CASSPGASGYEQYF.

CDR3 bases: TGTGCCAGCAGTGACATGGGTCAGGGGAAGACCCAGTACTTC. Its protein is CASSDMGQGKTQYF. J is TRBJ2-5 and V is TRBV2; TRBD1 is a possible D gene (6 bases). Looked up from germline, CDR1 is SNHLY and CDR2 is FYNNEI. The CDR3 is 14 amino acids. V shed 3 bases and J shed 6 bases, with 14 bases lying between them.

This clone was seen only a few times. The chain uses TRBV7-2 and TRBJ2-5, with D maybe TRBD1 (5 bases). Per germline, CDR1 SGHTA and CDR2 FQGNSA. V lost 3 bases and J 1 base, leaving 9 bases between the germline ends. The CDR3 is made up of 14 amino acids. The CDR3 bases are TGTGCCAGCAGCTTTGGCAGGGTCCAAGAGACCCAGTACTTC. Translated, it gives CASSFGRVQETQYF.

This clone has only a few counts. The chain combines TRBV10-3 with TRBJ2-3, with 9 bases matching TRBD2. This CDR3 region has 15 residues. The junction had 6 bases not matched to a gene; V was cut back by 6 bases and J by 2 bases. CDR1 is ENHRY and CDR2 is SYGVKD in the germline V gene. This CDR3 is CAIRASGDPTDTQYF. Written as DNA, the CDR3 is TGTGCCATCAGAGCTAGCGGGGACCCCACAGATACGCAGTATTTT.

Remarks on this clone: The CDR3 end shows no conserved phenylalanine or tryptophan, and so a read error is likely. It is unclear where the CDR3 begins or ends on the DNA, so no DNA is shown, and the CDR3 is as TCRdb lists it. The genes are TRBV30 and TRBJ1-2; no check of the table's D call, TRBD1, against the DNA was made. In germline, CDR1 is GTSNPN, CDR2 SVGIG (reference sequence). The CDR3 sequence runs 11 residues, both termini included. The CDR3 loop reads CAWSLSQVQKV.

The chain links TRBV10-3 to TRBJ1-1; D not resolved. The V end was cut by 4 bases, the J end by 2 bases, with 11 bases between. CDR1 is ENHRY, CDR2 SYGVKD, per germline. This CDR3 contains 14 residues. The CDR3 loop is CAISVNSFNTEAFF. The CDR3 coding sequence is TGTGCCATCAGTGTGAACAGCTTTAACACTGAAGCTTTCTTT.

This clone appeared a few times. This chain joins TRBV18 and TRBJ1-1; TRBD1 aligns across 7 bases. This CDR3 comprises 14 residues. Germline-derived CDR1 and CDR2 are KGHSH and LQKENI. Unmatched junction bases numbered 3, after V lost 1 base and J lost 4 bases. CDR3 in amino acids: CASSPRDRPTEAFF. In nucleotides, the CDR3 is TGTGCCAGCTCACCACGGGACAGACCCACTGAAGCTTTCTTT.

V gene TRBV6-1 combines with J gene TRBJ2-1; D remains ambiguous. CDR3 length: 17 amino acids. V lost 0 bases, J lost 0 bases, and 12 bases lay in between. In germline, CDR1 is MNHNS, CDR2 SASEGT. This CDR3 reads CASSEASFTISYNEQFF. The CDR3 DNA is TGTGCCAGCAGTGAAGCTTCGTTCACAATCTCCTACAATGAGCAGTTCTTC.

The chain employs TRBV30 and TRBJ2-7; D is perhaps TRBD1 (7 bases). The CDR3 loop spans 12 amino acids. The germline V gene encodes CDR1 GTSNPN and CDR2 SVGIG (reference sequence). V lost 3 bases and J lost 3, with 9 bases in between. The CDR3 region is CAWSRGDYEQYF. In nucleotides, the CDR3 is TGTGCCTGGAGCAGGGGGGACTACGAGCAGTACTTC.

The chain joins TRBV2 to TRBJ2-7; tentative D call: TRBD1 (6 bases). Germline loops: CDR1 SNHLY, CDR2 FYNNEI. The ends were cut back, 7 bases at V and 1 base at J, with 14 bases in the middle. The CDR3 runs to 14 residues. The CDR3 nucleotides read TGTGCCAGCACGGGCTTCAGGGGTTCCTACGAGCAGTACTTC. Amino acids: CASTGFRGSYEQYF.

A few counts support this clone. In nucleotides, the CDR3 is TGCAGCGGAACGACAGGGTCAGGAAGAGATACGCAGTATTTT. Translated, it gives CSGTTGSGRDTQYF. This chain links TRBV29-1 with TRBJ2-3, with 7 bases identical to TRBD1. Germline trimming cut 7 bases from V and 5 bases from J; bases unmatched to any gene: 12. The CDR3 sequence is 14 residues long. CDR1 is SQVTM, CDR2 ANQGSEA, per germline.

This clone was observed a few times. This rearrangement joins TRBV5-1 to TRBJ2-7; D is perhaps TRBD2 (5 bases). Germline V gene lookup returns CDR1 SGHRS and CDR2 YFSETQ. The V and J ends lost 5 bases and 6 bases respectively, with 18 bases between them. This CDR3 is 14 amino acids long. CDR3 bases: TGCGCCAGCAGTGAGGGCGGGTTCCCCTCCGAGCAGTACTTC. This gives the protein CASSEGGFPSEQYF.

This clone was seen a handful of times. This rearrangement joins TRBV2 to TRBJ1-1; the D is unclear. The CDR3 consists of 13 residues. The V gene's germline CDR1 is SNHLY and CDR2 FYNNEI. Trimming cost V 5 bases and J 1 base, with 8 bases left between them. DNA for the CDR3: TGTGCCAGCAGTAGGTCGGGGAACACTGAAGCTTTCTTT. Translating it yields CASSRSGNTEAFF.

The chain recombines TRBV15 with TRBJ2-7, with TRBD1 identical over 8 bases. CDR3 size: 13 residues. Germline values: CDR1 LNHNV, CDR2 YYDKDF (reference sequence). V lost 6 bases and J lost 6; bases outside the gene matches: 7. As DNA, the CDR3 is TGTGCCACCAGTATTGGACAGGGCGGCGAGCAGTACTTC. Amino acid sequence: CATSIGQGGEQYF.

This clone has only one observation. The gene calls are TRBV18 and TRBJ2-3; 14 positions agree with TRBD2. The V gene's germline CDR1 is KGHSH and CDR2 LQKENI. This CDR3 has 16 amino acids. The J segment lost 1 base and the V segment lost 3 bases, leaving 0 bases of the junction unmatched. CDR3: CASSPGLAGGTDTQYF. CDR3 coding DNA: TGTGCCAGCTCACCGGGACTAGCGGGAGGCACAGATACGCAGTATTTT.

The V gene is TRBV14, the J gene TRBJ2-3; D possibly corresponds to TRBD1 (6 bases). Trimming took off 1 base at V and 7 bases at J, with 9 bases between the two ends. Germline assignment: CDR1 SGHDN and CDR2 FVKESK. The CDR3 loop spans 13 amino acids. The CDR3 reads CASSQVGTNTQYF. In nucleotides, the CDR3 is TGTGCCAGCAGCCAAGTCGGGACAAATACGCAGTATTTT.